The following is a T cell receptor beta chain sequence with its context. This record comes from a study of T cell changes during pregnancy in multiple sclerosis. Germline assignment: CDR1 SGHDN and CDR2 FVKESK. The CDR3 spans 17 residues. The ends were cut back, 0 bases at V and 4 bases at J, with 15 bases in the middle. Using immunoSEQ multiplex PCR, the repertoire was profiled, and TCRdb retains in-frame clones only, with some absent. The data show 50,000 to 75,000 clones, with roughly 89% seen just once and approximately 1.5% held by the top ten. V and J are TRBV14 and TRBJ2-2, with D maybe TRBD2 (6 bases). The TCR sequence derives from a female donor in good health, enrolled as a control in a pregnancy study. Sequenced material: peripheral blood, taken after pregnancy. CDR3: CASSQDSVAELTGELFF. The CDR3, as DNA: TGTGCCAGCAGCCAAGATTCGGTAGCGGAGCTCACCGGGGAGCTGTTTTTT. The entire variable domain, with the rest obtained from reference TRBV14 and TRBJ2-2, is as follows: EAGVTQFPSHSVIEKGQTVTLRCDPISGHDNLYWYRRVMGKEIKFLLHFVKESKQDESGMPNNRFLAERTGGTYSTLKVQPAELEDSGVYFCASSQDSVAELTGELFFGEGSRLTVL.